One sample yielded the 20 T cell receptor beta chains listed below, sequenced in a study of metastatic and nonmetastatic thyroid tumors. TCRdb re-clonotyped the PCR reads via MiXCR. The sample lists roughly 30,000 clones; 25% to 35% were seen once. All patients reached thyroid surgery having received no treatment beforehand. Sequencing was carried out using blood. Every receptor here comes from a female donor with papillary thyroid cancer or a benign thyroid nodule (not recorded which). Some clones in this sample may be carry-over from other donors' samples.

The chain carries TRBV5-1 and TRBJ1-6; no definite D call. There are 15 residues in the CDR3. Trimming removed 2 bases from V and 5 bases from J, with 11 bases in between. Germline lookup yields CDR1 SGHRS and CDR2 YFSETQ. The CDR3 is CASSFSPGDNSPLHF. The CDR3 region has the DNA TGCGCCAGCAGCTTTTCTCCAGGTGATAATTCACCCCTCCACTTT.

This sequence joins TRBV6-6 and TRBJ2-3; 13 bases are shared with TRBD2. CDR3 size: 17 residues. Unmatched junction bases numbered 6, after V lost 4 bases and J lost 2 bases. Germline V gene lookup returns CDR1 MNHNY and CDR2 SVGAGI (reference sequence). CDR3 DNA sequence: TGTGCCAGCAGTTCCTCCGGGACTAGCGGGATCACAGATACGCAGTATTTT. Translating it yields CASSSSGTSGITDTQYF.

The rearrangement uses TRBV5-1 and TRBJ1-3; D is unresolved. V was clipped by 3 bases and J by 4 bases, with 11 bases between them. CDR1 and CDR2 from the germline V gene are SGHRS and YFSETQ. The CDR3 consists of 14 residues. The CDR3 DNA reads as TGCGCCAGCAGCTCGGCGGGGTTCGGAAACACCATATATTTT. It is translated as CASSSAGFGNTIYF.

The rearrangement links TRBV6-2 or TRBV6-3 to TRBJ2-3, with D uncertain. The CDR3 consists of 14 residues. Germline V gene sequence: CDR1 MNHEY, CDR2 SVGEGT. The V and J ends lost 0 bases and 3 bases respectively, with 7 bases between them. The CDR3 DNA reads TGTGCCAGCAGTTACTCGATACTAACAGATACGCAGTATTTT. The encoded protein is CASSYSILTDTQYF.

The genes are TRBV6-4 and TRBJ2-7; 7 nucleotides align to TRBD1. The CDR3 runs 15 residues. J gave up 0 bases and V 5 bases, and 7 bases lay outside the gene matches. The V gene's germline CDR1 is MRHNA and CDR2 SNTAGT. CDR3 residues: CASSSPGQSSYEQYF. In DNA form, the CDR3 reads TGTGCCAGCAGTTCTCCGGGACAGAGCTCCTACGAGCAGTACTTC.

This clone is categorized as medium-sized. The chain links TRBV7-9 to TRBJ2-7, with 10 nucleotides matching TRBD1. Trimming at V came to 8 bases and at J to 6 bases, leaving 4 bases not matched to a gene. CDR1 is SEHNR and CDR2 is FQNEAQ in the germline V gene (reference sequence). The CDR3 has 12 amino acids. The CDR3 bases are TGTGCCAGCTTGGGGACAGGGGCCGAGCAGTACTTC. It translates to CASLGTGAEQYF. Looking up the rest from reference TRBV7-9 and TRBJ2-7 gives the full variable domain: DTGVSQNPRHKITKRGQNVTFRCDPISEHNRLYWYRQTLGQGPEFLTYFQNEAQLEKSRLLSDRFSAERPKGSFSTLEIQRTEQGDSAMYLCASLGTGAEQYFGPGTRLTVT.

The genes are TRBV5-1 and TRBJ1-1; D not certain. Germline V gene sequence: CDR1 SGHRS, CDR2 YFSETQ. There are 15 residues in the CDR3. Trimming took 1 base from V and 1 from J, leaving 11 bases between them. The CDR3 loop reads CASSLSGNKNTEAFF. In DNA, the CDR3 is TGCGCCAGCAGCTTGTCCGGGAACAAGAACACTGAAGCTTTCTTT.

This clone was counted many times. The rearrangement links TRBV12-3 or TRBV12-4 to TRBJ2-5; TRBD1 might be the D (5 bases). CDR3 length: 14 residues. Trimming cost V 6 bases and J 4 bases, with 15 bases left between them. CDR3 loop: CASSPDIGVETQYF. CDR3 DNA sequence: TGTGCCAGCAGCCCCGATATAGGGGTAGAGACCCAGTACTTC.

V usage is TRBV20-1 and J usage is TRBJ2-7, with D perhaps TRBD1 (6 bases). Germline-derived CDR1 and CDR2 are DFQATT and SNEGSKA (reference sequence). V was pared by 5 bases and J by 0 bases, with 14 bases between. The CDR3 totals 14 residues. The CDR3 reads CSAGPGHRSYEQYF. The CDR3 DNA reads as TGCAGTGCTGGGCCGGGACATCGCTCCTACGAGCAGTACTTC.

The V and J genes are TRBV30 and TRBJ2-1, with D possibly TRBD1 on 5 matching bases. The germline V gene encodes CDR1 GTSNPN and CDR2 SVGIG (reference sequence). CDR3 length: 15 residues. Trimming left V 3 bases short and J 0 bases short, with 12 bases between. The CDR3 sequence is CAWRNRDSSYNEQFF. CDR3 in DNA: TGTGCCTGGAGAAACCGCGACAGCTCCTACAATGAGCAGTTCTTC.

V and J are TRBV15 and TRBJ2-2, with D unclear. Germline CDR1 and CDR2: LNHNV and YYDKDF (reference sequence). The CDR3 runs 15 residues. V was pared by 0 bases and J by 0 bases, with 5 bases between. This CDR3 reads CATSRDRANTGELFF. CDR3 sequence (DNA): TGTGCCACCAGCAGAGACCGGGCGAACACCGGGGAGCTGTTTTTT.

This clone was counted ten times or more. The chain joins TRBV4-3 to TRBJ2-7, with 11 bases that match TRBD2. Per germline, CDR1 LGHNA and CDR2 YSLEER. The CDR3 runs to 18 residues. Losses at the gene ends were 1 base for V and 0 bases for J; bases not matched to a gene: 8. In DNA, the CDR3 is TGCGCCAGCAGCCAAGCGGTAGCGGGAGGGTCCTCCTCCTACGAGCAGTACTTC. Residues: CASSQAVAGGSSSYEQYF.

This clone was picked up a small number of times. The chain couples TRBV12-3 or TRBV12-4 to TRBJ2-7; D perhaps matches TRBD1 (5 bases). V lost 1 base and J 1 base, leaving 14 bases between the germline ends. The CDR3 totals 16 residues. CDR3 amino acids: CASSLEQGVLSYEQYF. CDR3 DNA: TGTGCCAGCAGTTTAGAACAAGGGGTCCTTTCCTACGAGCAGTACTTC.

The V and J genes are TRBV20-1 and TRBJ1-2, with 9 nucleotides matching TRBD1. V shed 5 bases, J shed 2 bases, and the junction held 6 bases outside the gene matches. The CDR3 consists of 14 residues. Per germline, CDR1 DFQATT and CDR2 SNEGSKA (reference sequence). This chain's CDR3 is CSARRGQGNYGYTF. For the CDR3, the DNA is TGCAGTGCTCGGAGGGGACAGGGAAACTATGGCTACACCTTC.

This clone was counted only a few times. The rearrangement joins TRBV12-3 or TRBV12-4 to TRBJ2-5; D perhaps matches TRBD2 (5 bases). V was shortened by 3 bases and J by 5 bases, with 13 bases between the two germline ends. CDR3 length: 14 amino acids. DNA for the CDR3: TGTGCCAGCAGTTTCGCCGCTAGCACGGAGACCCAGTACTTC. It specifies CASSFAASTETQYF.

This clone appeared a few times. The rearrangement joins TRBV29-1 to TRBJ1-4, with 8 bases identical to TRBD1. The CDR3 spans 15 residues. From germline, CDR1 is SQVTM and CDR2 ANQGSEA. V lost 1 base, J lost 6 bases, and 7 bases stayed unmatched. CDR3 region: CSVEGTGKEDEKLFF. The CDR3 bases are TGCAGCGTTGAAGGGACAGGGAAGGAGGATGAAAAACTGTTTTTT.

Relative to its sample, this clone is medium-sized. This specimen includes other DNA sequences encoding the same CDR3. CDR3 amino acids: CASSLGRGGQETQYF. CDR3 DNA: TGTGCCAGCAGTTTAGGGAGGGGCGGGCAAGAGACCCAGTACTTC. V usage is TRBV12-3 or TRBV12-4 and J usage is TRBJ2-5; D perhaps matches TRBD2 (6 bases). Trimming pared 1 base from V and 2 bases from J, leaving 11 bases between. The CDR3 runs 15 residues.

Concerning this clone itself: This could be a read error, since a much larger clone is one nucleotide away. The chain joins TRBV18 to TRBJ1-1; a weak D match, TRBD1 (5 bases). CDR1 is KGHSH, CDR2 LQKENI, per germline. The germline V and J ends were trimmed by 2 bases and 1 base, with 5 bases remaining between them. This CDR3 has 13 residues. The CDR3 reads CASSPGGNTEAFF. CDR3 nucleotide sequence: TGTGCCAGCTCACCAGGGGGGAACACTGAAGCTTTCTTT.

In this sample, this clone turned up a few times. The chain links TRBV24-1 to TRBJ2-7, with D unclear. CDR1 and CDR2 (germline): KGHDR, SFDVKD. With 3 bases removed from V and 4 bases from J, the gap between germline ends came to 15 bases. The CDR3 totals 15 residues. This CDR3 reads CATSDMGSPVYEQYF. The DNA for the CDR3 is TGTGCCACCAGTGATATGGGCTCCCCGGTGTACGAGCAGTACTTC.

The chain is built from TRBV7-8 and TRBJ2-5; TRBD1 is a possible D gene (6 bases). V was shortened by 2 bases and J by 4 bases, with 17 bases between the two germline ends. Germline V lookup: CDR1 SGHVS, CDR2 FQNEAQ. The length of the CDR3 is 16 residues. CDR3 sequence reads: CASSLTTGQFAETQYF. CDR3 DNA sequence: TGTGCCAGCAGCTTAACCACAGGGCAGTTCGCAGAGACCCAGTACTTC.